A single sample is the source of the 15 T cell receptor beta chains below, sequenced in a study of T cell repertoires in cytomegalovirus infection. Antigens for these TCRs are unknown. TCRdb reprocessed the reads with MiXCR, giving one entry per CDR3 protein. Found here are about 770,000 distinct CDR3 sequences, about 29% of them singletons; the top ten hold around 13%. This specimen was cultured CD8+ T cells from PBMCs, taken from culture after CMV antigen stimulation. These receptors were collected from a human donor in good health (CMV status not recorded). Some clones in this sample may be carry-over from other donors' samples.

This clonotype was seen repeatedly, ten times or more. The gene calls are TRBV7-6 and TRBJ2-5; perhaps D is TRBD1 or TRBD2 (5 bases each). The germline gives CDR1 SGHVS, CDR2 FNYEAQ. V lost 2 bases and J 7 bases, leaving 17 bases between the germline ends. The CDR3 is made up of 15 amino acids. CDR3 coding DNA: TGTGCCAGCAGCTTACAGGGAGAAGATGTTGGGACCCAGTACTTC. Translation: CASSLQGEDVGTQYF.

This clonotype was recorded a few times. The chain carries TRBV7-2 and TRBJ2-2; 11 positions agree with TRBD1. Losses at the gene ends were 7 bases for V and 4 bases for J; bases not matched to a gene: 14. CDR3 length: 18 amino acids. CDR1 and CDR2 from the germline V gene are SGHTA and FQGNSA. CDR3: CASNGQGAYLGPTGELFF. CDR3 DNA: TGTGCCAGCAACGGACAGGGGGCGTATTTGGGGCCCACCGGGGAGCTGTTTTTT.

Turning to this clonotype: A much larger clone lies one base from this, so it may be a read error. The V and J genes are TRBV7-6 and TRBJ1-4; D gene uncertain. CDR3 size: 15 residues. Germline V lookup: CDR1 SGHVS, CDR2 FNYEAQ. CDR3 nucleotides: TGTGCCAACAGCTTAGTGCGTGCGCCCAATGAAAAACTGTTTTTT. Protein product: CANSLVRAPNEKLFF.

This clonotype has only a few counts. The chain joins TRBV6-1 to TRBJ2-4; perhaps TRBD1 as D (6 bases). There are 14 residues in the CDR3. Germline-derived CDR1 and CDR2 are MNHNS and SASEGT. V was pared by 5 bases and J by 7 bases, with 15 bases between. The CDR3 DNA is TGTGCCAGCAGTTACGCAGGGGCAGGGAACATTCAGTACTTC. Residues: CASSYAGAGNIQYF.

This clonotype has a count of ten or more. The V gene is TRBV7-2, the J gene TRBJ2-1; 14 bases line up with TRBD2. Germline loops: CDR1 SGHTA, CDR2 FQGNSA. V lost 5 bases, J lost 1 base, and 4 bases stayed unmatched. This CDR3 is 17 amino acids long. CDR3 nucleotides: TGTGCCAGCAGCGTTGGGACTAGCGGGGGTTCCTACAATGAGCAGTTCTTC. Translating gives CASSVGTSGGSYNEQFF.

This clonotype has only one observation. The chain carries TRBV5-4 and TRBJ2-7; 9 bases agree with TRBD2. The germline gives CDR1 SGHNT, CDR2 YYREEE (reference sequence). The J segment lost 1 base and the V segment lost 4 bases, leaving 3 bases of the junction unmatched. The CDR3 is 14 residues long. CDR3 sequence reads: CASSRTSASYEQYF. Here the CDR3 DNA reads TGTGCCAGCAGCAGGACTAGCGCATCCTACGAGCAGTACTTC.

This clonotype was counted a few times. J is TRBJ1-2 and V is TRBV4-1; a weak D match, TRBD1 (6 bases). V dropped 3 bases and J dropped 1 base, with 21 bases sitting between them. The CDR3 loop spans 18 amino acids. Germline V gene lookup returns CDR1 MGHRA and CDR2 YSYEKL. CDR3 sequence (DNA): TGCGCCAGCAGCCACCCTCCTTTCCTGGACAGCGATAACTATGGCTACACCTTC. Residues: CASSHPPFLDSDNYGYTF.

The sample holds a few counts of this clonotype. The chain carries TRBV12-3 or TRBV12-4 and TRBJ2-1; the D gene is possibly TRBD1 (6 bases). The CDR3 is 14 amino acids. V gave up 8 bases and J gave up 1 base, with 12 bases separating them. The CDR3: CASQEGGSYNEQFF. DNA for the CDR3: TGTGCCAGCCAAGAAGGGGGTTCCTACAATGAGCAGTTCTTC.

This clonotype occurred once. The V and J genes are TRBV6-1 and TRBJ1-1, with a possible D match to TRBD1 (6 bases). Germline V gene lookup returns CDR1 MNHNS and CDR2 SASEGT. Trimming left V 4 bases short and J 0 bases short, with 12 bases between. This CDR3 spans 15 amino acids. CDR3 in DNA: TGTGCCAGCAGTGCCCTCGGGACAATGAACACTGAAGCTTTCTTT. Translation gives CASSALGTMNTEAFF.

This rearrangement joins TRBV24-1 to TRBJ2-5; possible D gene TRBD2, 6 bases. Deletions cut 1 base from V and 3 bases from J, with 11 bases between. Germline loops: CDR1 KGHDR, CDR2 SFDVKD. The CDR3 extends over 15 amino acids. CDR3 residues: CATSDFNGGEETQYF. DNA for the CDR3: TGTGCCACCAGTGATTTCAACGGGGGAGAAGAGACCCAGTACTTC.

As for this clonotype: An end of the junction differs from the germline gene, which may be a read error. CDR3 loop: CASSLGQYDYTF. The CDR3 nucleotides are TGTGCCAGCAGTTTGGGACAGTATGACTACACCTTC. The J gene is TRBJ1-2, the V gene TRBV12-3 or TRBV12-4; 7 bases match TRBD1. The CDR3 has 12 residues.

This clonotype turned up a few times. The chain recombines TRBV7-9 with TRBJ1-2; D is ambiguous. The germline V gene has CDR1 SEHNR and CDR2 FQNEAQ (reference sequence). V was shortened by 0 bases and J by 6 bases, with 17 bases between the two germline ends. CDR3 length: 16 residues. CDR3 sequence: CASSLAQRGPRDGYTF. CDR3 nucleotide sequence: TGTGCCAGCAGCTTAGCGCAGCGAGGACCTAGGGATGGCTACACCTTC.

The table lists this clonotype with many counts. The gene calls are TRBV11-2 and TRBJ2-5; 7 nucleotides agree with TRBD1. Germline V CDR1 and CDR2: SGHAT, FQNNGV. V trimming: 4 bases; J trimming: 1 base; junction bases outside the gene matches: 6. This CDR3 is 15 amino acids long. This CDR3 reads CASSSGRDSQETQYF. The CDR3 nucleotides are TGTGCCAGCAGCTCTGGCAGGGACAGCCAAGAGACCCAGTACTTC.

V gene TRBV14 combines with J gene TRBJ2-7, with D possibly being TRBD2 (5 bases). Germline assignment: CDR1 SGHDN and CDR2 FVKESK. Between the trimmed V and J ends, which lost 2 bases and 3 bases, there was a span of 8 bases. This CDR3 spans 13 amino acids. The CDR3 nucleotides are TGTGCCAGCAGCCAAACCCGGGACTACGAGCAGTACTTC. Translated: CASSQTRDYEQYF.

V is TRBV27 and J is TRBJ2-3, with 9 bases that match TRBD2. Germline V gives CDR1 MNHEY, CDR2 SMNVEV (reference sequence). Trimming at V came to 5 bases and at J to 1 base, leaving 10 bases not matched to a gene. The CDR3 consists of 17 residues. The CDR3, as DNA: TGTGCCAGCAGTATACTCCGGATAGCGGGGGGCACAGATACGCAGTATTTT. It specifies CASSILRIAGGTDTQYF.